The 25 T cell receptor beta chains listed next were all sequenced from one sample in a study of T cell clonality in common variable immunodeficiency. Study findings and constraints: Common variable immunodeficiency TCR beta sequences reportedly had fewer deletions and N-nucleotide insertions.

No antigen has been assigned to these receptors. The assay was immunoSEQ multiplex PCR, and TCRdb's table has in-frame clones only and misses some. The sample holds over 15,000 clones, and no clone turns up only once. Sequenced sample: peripheral blood mononuclear cells. The receptors stem from a human donor with common variable immunodeficiency.

Concerning this clone itself: The sequence runs out 3 residues before the end of the CDR3; the remainder is reconstructed from the germline J gene. This rearrangement joins TRBV7-9 to TRBJ2-3; 12 nucleotides align to TRBD1. This CDR3 has 15 amino acids. J lost 5 bases, V lost 5 bases, and 5 bases had no gene match. Germline CDR1 SEHNR, CDR2 FQNEAQ (reference sequence). The CDR3: CASSPGTGGKDTQYF. The covered CDR3 bases are TGTGCCAGCAGCCCTGGGACAGGGGGCAAAGATACG.

This clone was detected many times. The missing CDR3 end, 3 residues past where the read stops, is filled in from the germline J gene. The chain recombines TRBV15 with TRBJ2-3, with TRBD1 matching 9 bases. The CDR3 length is 16 residues. Germline V CDR1 and CDR2: LNHNV, YYDKDF (reference sequence). V gave up 5 bases and J gave up 2 bases; unmatched junction bases: 8. CDR3 DNA, as far as it was read: TGTGCCACCAGCCCAGAGGGGACAGGGAACACAGATACG. Translated: CATSPEGTGNTDT. The entire CDR3 protein reads CATSPEGTGNTDTQYF.

In this sample, this clone turned up many times. The read ends 3 residues early relative to the CDR3; the germline J gene fills the gap. V usage is TRBV18 and J usage is TRBJ1-4, with TRBD1 matching 10 bases. The CDR3 has 14 residues. Germline CDR1 and CDR2: KGHSH and LQKENI. Trimming at V came to 3 bases and at J to 8 bases, leaving 3 bases not matched to a gene. The CDR3 bases that were read are TGTGCCAGCTCACCGGGACAGGGGTACGAAAAA. This sequence encodes CASSPGQGYEK. In full, the CDR3 reads CASSPGQGYEKLFF.

This clone was seen repeatedly, ten times or more. Read data end 3 residues before the CDR3 end; the end is taken from the germline J gene. The rearrangement uses TRBV5-1 and TRBJ2-3; D perhaps matches TRBD2 (5 bases). Per the germline V gene, CDR1 is SGHRS and CDR2 is YFSETQ. The CDR3 loop spans 13 amino acids. V was clipped by 2 bases and J by 4 bases, with 8 bases between them. Incomplete CDR3 DNA: TGCGCCAGCAGCTTAAGACTACCAGATACG. It is translated as CASSLRLPDT. In full, the CDR3 reads CASSLRLPDTQYF.

Regarding this clone: The CDR3 is cut off 3 residues early in the read; its end comes from the germline J gene. The J gene is TRBJ1-1, the V gene TRBV18, with TRBD1 matching 7 bases. The V and J ends lost 5 bases and 0 bases, in that order; junction bases with no gene match: 6. The CDR3 has 15 amino acids. Germline CDR1 and CDR2: KGHSH and LQKENI. The CDR3 reads CASSTSTGLNTEAFF. CDR3 DNA, as far as it was read: TGTGCCAGCTCAACGTCGACAGGGTTGAACACTGAA.

At least ten counts were recorded for this clone. Read sequence stops 3 residues before the CDR3 end, and the germline J gene provides the missing end. V and J are TRBV10-1 and TRBJ2-2; D may be TRBD1 or TRBD2 (5 bases each). CDR1 WNHNN and CDR2 SYGVQD come from the germline V gene (reference sequence). This CDR3 contains 14 residues. The V and J ends lost 4 bases and 6 bases respectively, with 12 bases between them. The CDR3 region is CASSARRGAGELFF. The DNA read from the CDR3 is TGCGCCAGCAGTGCAAGGAGAGGGGCCGGGGAG.

This clone has just a few counts. The read terminates 3 residues ahead of where the CDR3 ends, so the germline J gene completes it. This chain connects TRBV7-6 to TRBJ2-2; TRBD1 is a possible D gene (6 bases). The CDR3 contains 18 residues. Between the trimmed V and J ends, which lost 2 bases and 4 bases, there was a span of 20 bases. Germline assignment: CDR1 SGHVS and CDR2 FNYEAQ. CDR3 DNA (partial): TGTGCCAGCAGCTTAACGCCCTTCCAGGGGTTGGGCACCGGGGAG. Its protein is CASSLTPFQGLGTGE. The full CDR3 protein is CASSLTPFQGLGTGELFF.

This clone showed up just a few times. The read halts 3 residues ahead of the CDR3 end, with the missing end drawn from the germline J gene. The chain uses TRBV7-7 and TRBJ2-1, with 9 nucleotides matching TRBD2. Trimming at V came to 5 bases and at J to 8 bases, leaving 19 bases not matched to a gene. Germline CDR1 and CDR2: SSHAT and FNYEAQ (reference sequence). CDR3 size: 18 residues. The part of the CDR3 DNA that was read is TGTGCCAGCAGCAAAAAGGCGGGGGGGGACAGCCTTGTTTATGAG. Translating gives CASSKKAGGDSLVYE. The whole CDR3 is CASSKKAGGDSLVYEQFF. Full variable domain (rest looked up from reference TRBV7-7 and TRBJ2-1): GAGVSQSPRYKVTKRGQDVTLRCDPISSHATLYWYQQALGQGPEFLTYFNYEAQPDKSGLPSDRFSAERPEGSISTLTIQRTEQRDSAMYRCASSKKAGGDSLVYEQFFGPGTRLTVL.

This clone was counted many times. The CDR3 is cut off 3 residues early in the read; its end comes from the germline J gene. The chain is built from TRBV19 and TRBJ2-3; 7 positions match TRBD2. The CDR3 is 14 residues long. The junction had 9 bases not matched to a gene; V was cut back by 9 bases and J by 3 bases. The germline V gene encodes CDR1 LNHDA and CDR2 SQIVND (reference sequence). The CDR3: CASGSGMGTDTQYF. The part of the CDR3 DNA that was read is TGTGCCAGCGGGAGCGGGATGGGAACAGATACG.

This clone turned up a few times. A read error is possible here, since a much larger clone lies one base away. Read sequence stops 3 residues before the CDR3 end, and the germline J gene provides the missing end. This chain links TRBV7-9 with TRBJ2-2, with D unresolved. The CDR3 is 11 amino acids. Germline CDR1 SEHNR, CDR2 FQNEAQ (reference sequence). The CDR3 sequence: CVSSPHGELFF. The CDR3 DNA, read in part, is TGTGTCAGCAGCCCCCACGGGGAG.

This clone was picked up many times. The observed sequence ends 3 residues before the CDR3 terminus, with the missing tail filled in from the germline J gene. This chain connects TRBV7-3 to TRBJ1-1; 7 bases map to TRBD1. Germline loops: CDR1 SGHTA, CDR2 FQGTGA. Trimming cost V 4 bases and J 4 bases; bases outside gene matches: 3. CDR3 length: 13 amino acids. The DNA read from the CDR3 is TGTGCCAGCAGCTCCAGGGGGGCCACTGAA. Translating it yields CASSSRGATE. In full, the CDR3 is CASSSRGATEAFF.

This clone was seen a handful of times. The sequence runs out 3 residues before the end of the CDR3; the remainder is reconstructed from the germline J gene. The gene calls are TRBV19 and TRBJ2-1; the match to TRBD2 covers 11 bases. This CDR3 comprises 16 residues. Trimming removed 5 bases from V and 4 bases from J; junction bases left unmatched: 7. Germline CDR1 reads LNHDA; CDR2 reads SQIVND (reference sequence). This CDR3 reads CASSLTSGSIYNEQFF. CDR3 DNA, as far as it was read: TGTGCCAGTAGTCTAACTAGCGGGAGTATTTACAATGAG.

This clone was found a few times. The read gets to within 3 residues of the CDR3 end, and the germline J gene fills in the rest. The chain couples TRBV7-3 to TRBJ2-7, with a weak D call TRBD1 (5 bases). The V and J ends lost 5 bases and 4 bases respectively, with 6 bases between them. The CDR3 sequence is 11 residues long. Germline V gives CDR1 SGHTA, CDR2 FQGTGA. CDR3 bases read: TGTGCCAGCAGCACAGGATACGAG. This sequence encodes CASSTGYE. The whole CDR3 reads CASSTGYEQYF.

This clone is deemed medium-sized. The read finishes 3 residues shy of the CDR3 end, and the germline J gene is used to complete it. This rearrangement joins TRBV19 to TRBJ1-2, with 7 nucleotides matching TRBD1. The length of the CDR3 is 16 residues. Germline assignment: CDR1 LNHDA and CDR2 SQIVND (reference sequence). The V segment lost 5 bases and the J segment 0 bases; nucleotides outside the gene matches: 9. CDR3 amino acids: CASSHSQGFSNYGYTF. CDR3 DNA (partial): TGTGCCAGTAGTCATTCACAGGGGTTTTCTAACTATGGC.

As for this clone: Sequencing ends 3 residues short of the CDR3 end; the germline J gene provides the rest. V usage is TRBV19 and J usage is TRBJ1-5, with a weak D call TRBD1 (5 bases). Germline CDR1 reads LNHDA; CDR2 reads SQIVND (reference sequence). V was shortened by 6 bases and J by 6 bases, with 18 bases between the two germline ends. The CDR3 spans 15 residues. CDR3 loop: CASRPSRVSGQPQHF. Incomplete CDR3 DNA: TGTGCCAGTAGGCCCTCCAGGGTCTCAGGTCAGCCC.

This clone was picked up a small number of times. The CDR3 end is not reached by the read, which stops 3 residues before it; the germline J gene fills it in. This chain links TRBV2 with TRBJ1-4; TRBD1 matches 8 bases. V shed 4 bases, J shed 7 bases, and the junction held 11 bases outside the gene matches. The CDR3 contains 16 residues. Germline V CDR1 and CDR2: SNHLY, FYNNEI. The CDR3 is CASSVTAGGVFEKLFF. Partial CDR3 DNA: TGTGCCAGCAGTGTAACCGCAGGGGGCGTATTTGAAAAA.

There are a few counts of this clone. The read finishes 3 residues shy of the CDR3 end, and the germline J gene is used to complete it. This sequence joins TRBV7-9 and TRBJ1-1, with D perhaps matching TRBD1 (5 bases). V shed 5 bases and J shed 4 bases, with 14 bases lying between them. The germline CDR1 and CDR2 sequences are SEHNR and FQNEAQ (reference sequence). The CDR3 has 14 residues. CDR3 bases read: TGTGCCAGCAGCCCGCTGGGAGGGGCCACTGAA. This encodes CASSPLGGATE. The whole CDR3 region reads CASSPLGGATEAFF. Complete variable domain (other parts from reference TRBV7-9 and TRBJ1-1): DTGVSQNPRHKITKRGQNVTFRCDPISEHNRLYWYRQTLGQGPEFLTYFQNEAQLEKSRLLSDRFSAERPKGSFSTLEIQRTEQGDSAMYLCASSPLGGATEAFFGQGTRLTVV.

Only a few counts were recorded for this clone. The CDR3 reads CASSLDRANQPQHF. CDR3 DNA (partial): TGTGCCAGCAGCTTGGACAGGGCCAATCAGCCC. This sequence joins TRBV5-5 and TRBJ1-5, with D possibly matching TRBD1 (6 bases). From the germline J gene comes the end of the CDR3, since the read stops 3 residues before it. This CDR3 has 14 amino acids. Germline-derived CDR1 and CDR2 are SGHKS and YYEKEE (reference sequence). The germline V and J ends were trimmed by 0 bases and 3 bases, with 7 bases remaining between them.

As concerns this clone: Read data end 3 residues before the CDR3 end; the end is taken from the germline J gene. The chain joins TRBV7-8 to TRBJ1-1; 7 bases fit TRBD1. Per germline, CDR1 SGHVS and CDR2 FQNEAQ. The CDR3 totals 14 residues. V lost 0 bases and J lost 7; bases outside the gene matches: 5. The DNA read from the CDR3 is TGTGCCAGCAGCTTAGCTCGAGGGGGCGTTGAA. Amino acid sequence: CASSLARGGVE. The entire CDR3 protein reads CASSLARGGVEAFF.

On this clone: The sequence runs out 3 residues before the end of the CDR3; the remainder is reconstructed from the germline J gene. The V and J genes are TRBV18 and TRBJ2-3, with D uncertain. V was trimmed by 4 bases and J by 1 base, leaving 9 bases between them. The CDR3 sequence is 14 residues long. From germline, CDR1 is KGHSH and CDR2 LQKENI. The CDR3 here is CASSLTSGTDTQYF. Partial CDR3 DNA: TGTGCCAGCTCACTAACTTCTGGCACAGATACG.

There are many counts of this clone. Partial CDR3 DNA: TGCGCCAGCTCTATACCCAGGGTACCTCTTAATTCACCC. This sequence encodes CASSIPRVPLNSP. The CDR3 in full is CASSIPRVPLNSPLHF. This chain uses TRBV23-1 with TRBJ1-6; tentatively, D is TRBD1 (5 bases). Sequencing ends 3 residues short of the CDR3 end; the germline J gene provides the rest. TRBV23-1 is filed as an ORF, its function uncertain. Between the trimmed V and J ends, which lost 8 bases and 6 bases, there was a span of 20 bases. The CDR3 has 16 amino acids.

Turning to this clone: One end of the junction fails to match germline, which may point to a read error. The read terminates 3 residues before the CDR3 end, so the remaining end is supplied by the germline J gene. The chain links TRBV7-9 to TRBJ2-7; D unresolved. Germline loops: CDR1 SEHNR, CDR2 FQNEAQ (reference sequence). The CDR3 runs to 13 residues. This chain's CDR3 is CSSSHQLTYEQYF. CDR3 DNA (partial): TGTTCCAGCAGCCACCAGTTAACCTACGAG.

This clone was seen more than once but under ten times. With the read ending 3 residues before the CDR3 end, the germline J gene is used to fill in that end. V is TRBV18 and J is TRBJ1-1, with TRBD1 identical over 8 bases. Germline values: CDR1 KGHSH, CDR2 LQKENI. This CDR3 has 16 amino acids. V shed 3 bases and J 4 bases; nucleotides not matched to a gene: 10. This chain's CDR3 is CASSPSDRVSGTEAFF. The sequenced CDR3 bases are TGTGCCAGCTCACCCTCGGACAGGGTGAGTGGCACTGAA.

This clone is labeled as medium-sized. The missing CDR3 end, 3 residues past where the read stops, is filled in from the germline J gene. The chain combines TRBV4-1 with TRBJ2-5, with 11 bases lining up with TRBD1. CDR3 size: 15 residues. Looked up from germline, CDR1 is MGHRA and CDR2 is YSYEKL. With 2 bases clipped from V and 4 bases from J, the junction kept 3 bases outside the gene matches. The CDR3 here is CASSQIGTGGETQYF. The sequenced CDR3 bases are TGCGCCAGCAGCCAAATAGGGACAGGGGGAGAGACC.

This clone was counted a few times. Partial CDR3 DNA: TGCGCCAGCAGCGTGACAGGGGGCGTACGATTTCTCGTTGGCACTGAA. As protein: CASSVTGGVRFLVGTE. The entire CDR3 is CASSVTGGVRFLVGTEAFF. The V call is TRBV5-1, the J call TRBJ1-1; 10 bases map to TRBD1. Read sequence stops 3 residues before the CDR3 end, and the germline J gene provides the missing end. CDR3 length: 19 residues. Germline V gene lookup returns CDR1 SGHRS and CDR2 YFSETQ. Losses at the gene ends were 4 bases for V and 4 bases for J; bases not matched to a gene: 19.